The TCR beta chain under discussion was sequenced for a study of cytomegalovirus exposure and HLA in healthy donors. Looking at the study overall: Earlier sequencing of about 179 million T cells yielded about 120 million unique TCR beta sequences.

Germline loops: CDR1 MNHNS, CDR2 SASEGT. V was clipped by 3 bases and J by 3 bases; unmatched bases: 6. The CDR3 loop spans 15 amino acids. PCR was performed using 60 Vbeta and 13 Jbeta primers. Profiled with immunoSEQ multiplex PCR; TCRdb holds only in-frame clones, not every one. Here the sample spans 150,000 to 200,000 clones, roughly 84% being singletons. Study-wide findings and caveats: Presence/absence analyses assumed roughly uniform sequencing depth across donors. Reports indicate that TCR beta sequences accurately predicted the HLA-A and HLA-B alleles of most subjects. Associated with HLA alleles at 0.05 false discovery rate in a later analysis were approximately 17,000 TCR beta sequences.

With regard to this clone: Its matching antigen is unknown.

The TCR was taken from a woman aged 45 to 65 in good health and CMV-seropositive. Sequencing was performed on PBMCs. The gene calls are TRBV6-1 and TRBJ2-3; 7 nucleotides match TRBD1. CDR3 amino acids: CASSDWQGVTDTQYF. In nucleotides, the CDR3 is TGTGCCAGCAGTGATTGGCAGGGGGTAACAGATACGCAGTATTTT.